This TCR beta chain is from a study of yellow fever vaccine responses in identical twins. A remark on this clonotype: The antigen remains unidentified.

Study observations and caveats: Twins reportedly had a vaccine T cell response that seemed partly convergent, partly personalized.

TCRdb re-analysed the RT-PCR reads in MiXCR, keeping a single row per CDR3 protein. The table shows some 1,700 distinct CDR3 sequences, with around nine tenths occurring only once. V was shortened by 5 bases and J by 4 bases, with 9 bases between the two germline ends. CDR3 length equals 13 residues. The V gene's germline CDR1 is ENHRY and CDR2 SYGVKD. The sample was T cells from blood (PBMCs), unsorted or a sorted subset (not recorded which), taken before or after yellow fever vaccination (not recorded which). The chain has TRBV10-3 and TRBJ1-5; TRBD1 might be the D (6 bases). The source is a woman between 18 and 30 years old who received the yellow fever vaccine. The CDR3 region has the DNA TGTGCCATCAGTACAGGGTCGAATCAGCCCCAGCATTTT. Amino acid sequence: CAISTGSNQPQHF.